A single sample is the source of the 24 T cell receptor beta chains below, sequenced in a study of blood T cells in healthy people across ages. The use of a sample-barcoded 5' primer and a J-beta primer mix characterized a second PCR of about 7 to 12 cycles. TCRdb reanalysed the 5' RACE reads using MiXCR and keeps one entry per CDR3 protein. Of 600,000 to 650,000 distinct CDR3 sequences detected, roughly 53% appear once; the ten largest clones hold roughly 34%. Sequencing was performed on blood. The source of these receptors is a man aged 55 to 70 in good health.

CDR3: CASSQRGTNTEAFF. The CDR3 bases are TGTGCCAGCAGCCAAAGGGGGACTAACACTGAAGCTTTCTTT. The V call is TRBV4-2, the J call TRBJ1-1; D possibly corresponds to TRBD1 (6 bases). Germline values: CDR1 LGHNA, CDR2 YNFKEQ. V lost 2 bases and J lost 2, with 9 bases in between. CDR3 length: 14 amino acids.

The V call is TRBV5-1, the J call TRBJ2-7, with 7 bases matching TRBD1. Trimming at V came to 4 bases and at J to 6 bases, leaving 10 bases not matched to a gene. The germline gives CDR1 SGHRS, CDR2 YFSETQ. This CDR3 is built from 14 residues. The CDR3 sequence is CASSISARQGEQYF. CDR3 nucleotides: TGCGCCAGCAGCATAAGCGCTCGACAGGGCGAGCAGTACTTC.

This rearrangement joins TRBV19 to TRBJ1-1; tentative D call: TRBD1 (6 bases). Trimming removed 1 base at V and 3 bases at J, with 18 bases between. From germline, CDR1 is LNHDA and CDR2 SQIVND (reference sequence). The CDR3 is 17 residues long. CDR3 protein: CASSIGIAGGLYTEAFF. The CDR3 DNA reads as TGTGCCAGTAGTATAGGGATCGCCGGGGGCCTTTACACTGAAGCTTTCTTT. Using reference TRBV19 and TRBJ1-1 for the parts outside the CDR3, the full variable domain is DGGITQSPKYLFRKEGQNVTLSCEQNLNHDAMYWYRQDPGQGLRLIYYSQIVNDFQKGDIAEGYSVSREKKESFPLTVTSAQKNPTAFYLCASSIGIAGGLYTEAFFGQGTRLTVV.

The chain joins TRBV2 to TRBJ2-5, with TRBD2 matching over 12 bases. From germline, CDR1 is SNHLY and CDR2 FYNNEI. V gave up 10 bases and J gave up 7 bases; unmatched junction bases: 10. The CDR3 loop spans 14 amino acids. CDR3 amino acids: CATTLSSGGGTQYF. The CDR3 bases are TGTGCCACCACCTTGTCTAGCGGGGGGGGGACCCAGTACTTC. The full variable domain, with the rest looked up from reference TRBV2 and TRBJ2-5, is EPEVTQTPSHQVTQMGQEVILRCVPISNHLYFYWYRQILGQKVEFLVSFYNNEISEKSEIFDDQFSVERPDGSNFTLKIRSTKLEDSAMYFCATTLSSGGGTQYFGPGTRLLVL.

V is TRBV29-1 and J is TRBJ2-4; tentative D call: TRBD2 (5 bases). The J call may be faulty, since TRBJ2-7 better matches the DNA end. This CDR3 region has 12 residues. From germline, CDR1 is SQVTM and CDR2 ANQGSEA. The CDR3 sequence: CSVAIRGYEQYF. DNA for the CDR3: TGCAGCGTTGCGATTCGGGGCTACGAGCAGTACTTC.

The chain has TRBV6-5 and TRBJ2-6; 7 positions agree with TRBD1. The V segment lost 1 base and the J segment 1 base; nucleotides outside the gene matches: 4. CDR1 is MNHEY, CDR2 SVGAGI, per germline. There are 17 residues in the CDR3. Written as DNA, the CDR3 is TGTGCCAGCAGTTACTATGCCAGGGGGTCTGGGGCCAACGTCCTGACTTTC. This encodes CASSYYARGSGANVLTF.

The chain joins TRBV7-2 to TRBJ1-1; 8 bases map to TRBD1. Germline V CDR1 and CDR2: SGHTA, FQGNSA. Germline trimming cut 5 bases from V and 3 bases from J; bases unmatched to any gene: 8. This CDR3 has 15 amino acids. CDR3 region: CASSPPTGVDTEAFF. The CDR3 nucleotides are TGTGCCAGCAGCCCACCGACAGGGGTTGACACTGAAGCTTTCTTT. Supplemented by reference TRBV7-2 and TRBJ1-1, the full variable domain reads GAGVSQSPSNKVTEKGKDVELRCDPISGHTALYWYRQSLGQGLEFLIYFQGNSAPDKSGLPSDRFSAERTGGSVSTLTIQRTQQEDSAVYLCASSPPTGVDTEAFFGQGTRLTVV.

This chain joins TRBV5-1 and TRBJ1-1, with a tentative D call TRBD1 (6 bases). Trimming stripped 4 bases from V and 1 base from J, with 14 bases between. Germline CDR1 reads SGHRS; CDR2 reads YFSETQ. This CDR3 contains 15 residues. The CDR3 region has the DNA TGCGCCAGCAGCAGCCTGGACAGACGGAACACTGAAGCTTTCTTT. Amino acid sequence: CASSSLDRRNTEAFF.

This clonotype has ten or more counts. J is TRBJ2-7 and V is TRBV29-1, with TRBD1 identical over 9 bases. From germline, CDR1 is SQVTM and CDR2 ANQGSEA. The length of the CDR3 is 12 residues. The V gene end was trimmed by 4 bases and the J gene end by 7 bases; junction bases not matched to a gene: 5. As DNA, the CDR3 is TGCAGCGTTGGGACAGGGGAGAGGGAGCAGTACTTC. Translation gives CSVGTGEREQYF.

This clonotype was observed a few times. Sequence at one end of the junction differs from germline and may be a read error. CDR3: CSVRQGAGEKLFF. CDR3 bases: TGCAGTGTTAGACAGGGGGCAGGTGAAAAACTGTTTTTT. This chain connects TRBV20-1 to TRBJ1-4; TRBD1 agrees at 10 bases. The V gene's germline CDR1 is DFQATT and CDR2 SNEGSKA (reference sequence). The CDR3 extends over 13 amino acids.

The CDR3 region is CSVSRLFGANVLTF. The CDR3 region has the DNA TGCAGCGTTAGCCGGCTCTTTGGGGCCAACGTCCTGACTTTC. The rearrangement links TRBV29-1 to TRBJ2-6; D unresolved. V lost 5 bases and J 3 bases, leaving 11 bases between the germline ends. The germline V gene encodes CDR1 SQVTM and CDR2 ANQGSEA. There are 14 residues in the CDR3.

A word on this clonotype: One end of the junction does not line up with germline, which may come from a read error. The CDR3 DNA reads as TGTGCCAGCAGTCAAGTGGGGGTCGGTGGTGGCTACACCTTC. Translating it yields CASSQVGVGGGYTF. The chain recombines TRBV3-1 with TRBJ1-2, with D possibly matching TRBD1 (5 bases). The CDR3 runs 14 residues. CDR1 LGHDT and CDR2 YNNKEL come from the germline V gene (reference sequence).

This clonotype was found once. The chain recombines TRBV5-1 with TRBJ2-6; D uncertain. The V gene lost 2 bases and the J gene lost 0 bases, with 6 bases spanning the gap. Germline CDR1 and CDR2: SGHRS and YFSETQ. The CDR3 runs 15 residues. CDR3 bases: TGCGCCAGCAGCTTTCCGATCTCTGGGGCCAACGTCCTGACTTTC. Its protein product is CASSFPISGANVLTF.

The chain is built from TRBV7-2 and TRBJ2-5, with D unclear. Germline V CDR1 and CDR2: SGHTA, FQGNSA. The V gene lost 1 base and the J gene lost 11 bases, with 20 bases spanning the gap. CDR3 length: 15 residues. The CDR3 loop reads CASSLGGLPQDEQYF. DNA for the CDR3: TGTGCCAGCAGCTTAGGAGGCCTACCTCAGGATGAGCAGTACTTC. Full variable domain (remainder filled in from reference TRBV7-2 and TRBJ2-5): GAGVSQSPSNKVTEKGKDVELRCDPISGHTALYWYRQSLGQGLEFLIYFQGNSAPDKSGLPSDRFSAERTGGSVSTLTIQRTQQEDSAVYLCASSLGGLPQDEQYFGPGTRLLVL.

The rearrangement uses TRBV5-1 and TRBJ2-7; D is perhaps TRBD1 (6 bases). Trimming left V 0 bases short and J 3 bases short, with 16 bases between. The CDR3 length is 16 residues. Germline V gene sequence: CDR1 SGHRS, CDR2 YFSETQ. The CDR3 coding sequence is TGCGCCAGCAGCTTGGTACCGGACAGTTCCCTCTACGAGCAGTACTTC. As protein: CASSLVPDSSLYEQYF.

The gene calls are TRBV7-9 and TRBJ1-2, with no clear D. CDR3 size: 16 residues. The germline V gene has CDR1 SEHNR and CDR2 FQNEAQ (reference sequence). The ends were cut back, 1 base at V and 0 bases at J, with 12 bases in the middle. In DNA, the CDR3 is TGTGCCAGCAGCTTAGGTGCAGGACCCCCTAACTATGGCTACACCTTC. This gives the protein CASSLGAGPPNYGYTF.

The chain links TRBV2 to TRBJ2-4; possibly TRBD1 for D (5 bases). The DNA end favors TRBJ2-7, so the J call may be wrong. The germline V gene encodes CDR1 SNHLY and CDR2 FYNNEI. The CDR3 consists of 12 residues. In DNA, the CDR3 is TGTGCCAGCAGACGACAGCAGTACGAGCAGTACTTC. Translation gives CASRRQQYEQYF.

The chain recombines TRBV15 with TRBJ2-5; TRBD2 aligns across 9 bases. The CDR3 extends over 15 amino acids. With V trimmed by 0 bases and J by 3 bases, 2 bases remained unmatched. The germline CDR1 and CDR2 sequences are LNHNV and YYDKDF (reference sequence). The CDR3 sequence: CATSRDRLAEETQYF. Here the CDR3 DNA reads TGTGCCACCAGCAGAGATCGACTAGCGGAAGAGACCCAGTACTTC.

The chain recombines TRBV27 with TRBJ2-7; TRBD2 agrees at 10 bases. The germline V gene has CDR1 MNHEY and CDR2 SMNVEV (reference sequence). The CDR3 is 11 amino acids. V was pared by 4 bases and J by 11 bases, with 2 bases of the junction left unmatched. CDR3 loop: CASSSGLAEYF. The CDR3 nucleotides read TGTGCCAGCAGTTCCGGACTAGCGGAGTACTTC.

This chain links TRBV10-3 with TRBJ1-1; 7 nucleotides line up with TRBD1. This CDR3 contains 14 residues. The germline gives CDR1 ENHRY, CDR2 SYGVKD. With 5 bases clipped from V and 0 bases from J, the junction kept 3 bases outside the gene matches. The CDR3 sequence is CAISRDSMNTEAFF. In DNA, the CDR3 is TGTGCCATCAGTAGGGACAGCATGAACACTGAAGCTTTCTTT.

Concerning this clonotype itself: A read error may produce the germline difference seen at one junction end. This sequence joins TRBV20-1 and TRBJ2-1; TRBD2 aligns across 8 bases. Germline CDR1 reads DFQATT; CDR2 reads SNEGSKA (reference sequence). The CDR3 has 14 amino acids. DNA of the CDR3: TGCAGCGCTAGTGGGCGGGGGGCCAACAATGAGCAGTTCTTC. Its protein product is CSASGRGANNEQFF.

The gene calls are TRBV19 and TRBJ1-6, with TRBD1 identical over 8 bases. The CDR3 is made up of 14 amino acids. Germline V gene sequence: CDR1 LNHDA, CDR2 SQIVND (reference sequence). With V trimmed by 3 bases and J by 9 bases, 4 bases remained unmatched. The CDR3 here is CASSIPTGVSPLHF. The CDR3 nucleotides are TGTGCCAGTAGTATCCCGACAGGGGTTTCACCCCTCCACTTT.

V is TRBV3-1 and J is TRBJ1-2; 12 bases match TRBD1. The trim removed 2 bases at V and 8 bases at J, leaving 3 bases unmatched. CDR1 is LGHDT, CDR2 YNNKEL, per germline (reference sequence). The CDR3 contains 14 residues. CDR3 sequence (DNA): TGTGCCAGCAGCCAATTGGGGACAGGGGGCGGCTACACCTTC. Protein sequence: CASSQLGTGGGYTF.

Worth noting for this clonotype: It may be a read error: a sequence one base away is much more abundant. The chain carries TRBV7-8 and TRBJ2-1; 8 nucleotides agree with TRBD2. CDR3 length: 16 residues. Looked up from germline, CDR1 is SGHVS and CDR2 is FQNEAQ. The DNA of the CDR3 is TGTGTCAGCAGCCCCCGGACTAGCCCGCCGAACAATGAGCAGTTCTTC. Translated: CVSSPRTSPPNNEQFF. The full variable domain, in which reference TRBV7-8 and TRBJ2-1 provide the parts outside the CDR3, is GAGVSQSPRYKVAKRGQDVALRCDPISGHVSLFWYQQALGQGPEFLTYFQNEAQLDKSGLPSDRFFAERPEGSVSTLKIQRTQQEDSAVYLCVSSPRTSPPNNEQFFGPGTRLTVL.